This T cell receptor (beta chain) was sequenced for a study of neurological immune-mediated disorders. Healthy controls consisted of blood bank volunteers in Maryland, USA. Looked up from germline, CDR1 is SGHTA and CDR2 is FQGTGA. The CDR3 extends over 14 amino acids. The junction had 4 bases not matched to a gene; V was cut back by 2 bases and J by 10 bases. TCRdb reprocessed the 5' RACE reads via MiXCR and lists one record per CDR3 protein. Of roughly 80,000 distinct CDR3 sequences listed, 9.4% are singletons. Study-level points and caveats: Sharing of CDR3 amino acid sequences among expanded clones across subjects was absent, suggesting private repertoires in all groups. In HTLV-1-associated myelopathy, TCR clonal expansion was greatest, and in multiple sclerosis it was least, below healthy controls.

In its sample, this clonotype was seen many times. Its matching antigen is unknown. The sequenced sample was PBMCs. The chain couples TRBV7-3 to TRBJ2-1; 11 positions agree with TRBD2. This clonotype was sampled from a man aged 50 to 60 in good health. The CDR3 loop is CASSLGSGGGEQFF. The CDR3 DNA reads TGTGCCAGCAGCTTAGGTAGCGGGGGGGGAGAGCAGTTCTTC.